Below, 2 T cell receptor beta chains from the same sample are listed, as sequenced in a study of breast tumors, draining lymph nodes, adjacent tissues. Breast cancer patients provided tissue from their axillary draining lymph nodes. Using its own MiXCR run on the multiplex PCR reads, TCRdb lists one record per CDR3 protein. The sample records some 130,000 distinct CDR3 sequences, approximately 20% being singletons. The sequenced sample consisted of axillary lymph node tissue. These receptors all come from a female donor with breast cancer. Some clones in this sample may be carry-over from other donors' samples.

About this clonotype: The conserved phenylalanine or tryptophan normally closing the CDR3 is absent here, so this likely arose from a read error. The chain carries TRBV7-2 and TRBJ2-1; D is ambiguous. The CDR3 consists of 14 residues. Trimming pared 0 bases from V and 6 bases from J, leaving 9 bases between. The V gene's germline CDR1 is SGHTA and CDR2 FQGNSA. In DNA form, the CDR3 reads TGTGCCAGCAGCTTAGCGGCAGGTGCCAATGAGCAGTTCCTC. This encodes CASSLAAGANEQFL.

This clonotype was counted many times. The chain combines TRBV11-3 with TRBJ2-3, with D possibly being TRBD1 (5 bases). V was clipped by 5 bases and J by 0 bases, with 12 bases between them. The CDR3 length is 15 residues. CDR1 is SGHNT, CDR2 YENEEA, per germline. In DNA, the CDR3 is TGTGCCAGCAGCCAGGGTGGGGCTAGCACAGATACGCAGTATTTT. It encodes CASSQGGASTDTQYF.